These 12 T cell receptor beta chains originate from one sample sequenced in a study of blood T cell repertoires in COVID-19. The data were produced by immunoSEQ multiplex PCR, yet TCRdb's version contains in-frame clones alone and is incomplete. The sample lists about 110,000 clones, 65% to 90% occurring once. Sequenced input: peripheral blood. These receptors all stem from an older woman with acute or convalescent COVID-19.

V usage is TRBV2 and J usage is TRBJ2-5, with 8 bases lining up with TRBD2. The CDR3 runs 13 residues. Germline CDR1 reads SNHLY; CDR2 reads FYNNEI. Unmatched junction bases numbered 6, after V lost 7 bases and J lost 5 bases. The CDR3 DNA sequence: TGTGCCAGCATGGTAGCGGGGTTTGAGACCCAGTACTTC. This translates into CASMVAGFETQYF.

This clone was detected only a few times. The J gene is TRBJ1-1, the V gene TRBV7-9; D is ambiguous. The CDR3 has 14 amino acids. The V gene's germline CDR1 is SEHNR and CDR2 FQNEAQ (reference sequence). V was pared by 5 bases and J by 0 bases, with 10 bases between. CDR3 in DNA: TGTGCCAGCAGCGTCGGACTGCTGAACACTGAAGCTTTCTTT. Amino acid sequence: CASSVGLLNTEAFF.

This rearrangement joins TRBV6-5 to TRBJ1-5, with D tentatively TRBD1 (6 bases). Germline V CDR1 and CDR2: MNHEY, SVGAGI. The CDR3 spans 15 residues. V was clipped by 7 bases and J by 6 bases, with 19 bases between them. CDR3 region: CASTPDAGGVQPQHF. For the CDR3, the DNA is TGTGCCAGCACCCCCGATGCGGGGGGCGTTCAGCCCCAGCATTTT.

This chain's CDR3 is CASSSWTGQDEQYF. The CDR3 DNA follows: TGTGCCAGCAGCTCCTGGACAGGGCAGGACGAGCAGTACTTC. V usage is TRBV7-2 and J usage is TRBJ2-7; 8 nucleotides align to TRBD1. After removal of 4 bases from V and 5 bases from J, the junction contained 7 bases not matched to a gene. The CDR3 is 14 residues long. Germline lookup yields CDR1 SGHTA and CDR2 FQGNSA. The entire variable domain, with the rest obtained from reference TRBV7-2 and TRBJ2-7, is as follows: GAGVSQSPSNKVTEKGKDVELRCDPISGHTALYWYRQSLGQGLEFLIYFQGNSAPDKSGLPSDRFSAERTGGSVSTLTIQRTQQEDSAVYLCASSSWTGQDEQYFGPGTRLTVT.

The chain carries TRBV27 and TRBJ2-3, with 9 positions matching TRBD2. Unmatched junction bases numbered 8, after V lost 1 base and J lost 6 bases. Per germline, CDR1 MNHEY and CDR2 SMNVEV (reference sequence). The CDR3 is 16 residues long. CDR3 sequence: CASSLWAGGPRDTQYF. CDR3 in DNA: TGTGCCAGCAGTTTATGGGCGGGGGGGCCAAGGGATACGCAGTATTTT.

The chain links TRBV6-2 or TRBV6-3 to TRBJ2-7; the D gene is possibly TRBD2 (6 bases). CDR1 MNHEY and CDR2 SVGEGT come from the germline V gene. V was pared by 4 bases and J by 3 bases, with 7 bases between. The CDR3 sequence is 12 residues long. CDR3 sequence reads: CASSWDFYEQYF. The CDR3 DNA follows: TGTGCCAGCAGTTGGGACTTCTACGAGCAGTACTTC.

V gene TRBV19 combines with J gene TRBJ1-2; TRBD1 matches 8 bases. The germline V gene encodes CDR1 LNHDA and CDR2 SQIVND (reference sequence). This CDR3 spans 15 amino acids. V was clipped by 3 bases and J by 5 bases; unmatched bases: 8. In DNA, the CDR3 is TGTGCCAGTAGTATTCAGGGGGCTTCGGGGTATGGCTACACCTTC. This sequence encodes CASSIQGASGYGYTF.

The rearrangement uses TRBV12-3 or TRBV12-4 and TRBJ1-2, with 7 bases fitting TRBD1. The CDR3 is made up of 12 amino acids. In nucleotides, the CDR3 is TGTGCGCCTACAGGGGCGGACTATGGCTACACCTTC. It yields the protein CAPTGADYGYTF.

The chain couples TRBV27 to TRBJ1-4, with TRBD1 as a possible D gene (5 bases). The CDR3 is 15 residues long. Germline V gives CDR1 MNHEY, CDR2 SMNVEV (reference sequence). Deletions cut 4 bases from V and 7 bases from J, with 16 bases between. This chain's CDR3 is CASSSLLGGAEKLFF. The CDR3 nucleotides are TGTGCCAGCAGTTCGCTTTTGGGAGGGGCTGAAAAACTGTTTTTT.

The V gene is TRBV6-6, the J gene TRBJ2-3; no clear D gene. Per the germline V gene, CDR1 is MNHNY and CDR2 is SVGAGI (reference sequence). This CDR3 has 11 residues. The germline V and J ends were trimmed by 5 bases and 6 bases, with 6 bases remaining between them. The CDR3 reads CASSQEDTQYF. As DNA, the CDR3 is TGTGCCAGCAGTCAGGAGGATACGCAGTATTTT.

V is TRBV11-3 and J is TRBJ2-5; TRBD2 might be the D (5 bases). CDR1 is SGHNT, CDR2 YENEEA, per germline. This CDR3 is built from 14 residues. The V and J ends lost 1 base and 0 bases respectively, with 6 bases between them. CDR3 DNA: TGTGCCAGCAGCTTAGGAGGGAACCAAGAGACCCAGTACTTC. Translation gives CASSLGGNQETQYF.

V gene TRBV4-3 combines with J gene TRBJ1-4; TRBD1 agrees at 9 bases. Germline assignment: CDR1 LGHNA and CDR2 YSLEER. The junction had 5 bases not matched to a gene; V was cut back by 6 bases and J by 6 bases. This CDR3 comprises 14 residues. The CDR3 DNA reads as TGCGCCAGCAGTGGGGGGACAGGGTATGAAAAACTGTTTTTT. Protein sequence: CASSGGTGYEKLFF.